This T cell receptor beta chain was sequenced for a study of cytomegalovirus exposure and HLA in healthy donors listed by TCRdb under 2017. As for the study more broadly: An earlier analysis of some 500 of the donors reported 250 to 300 Gb of sequence data and approximately 110 million unique TCR beta sequences from about 200 million T cells. An early release that covered approximately 600 HLA-typed donors contained approximately 300 gigabases of sequencing data and tens of millions of unique TCR sequences. Of the roughly 390 genotyped donors, about 84% fell in the genetic ancestry cluster associated with self-reported Caucasian donors. The study aimed to test whether cataloging public T cell receptors could reveal signatures of past pathogen exposure. The study profiled the T cell repertoires of 666 subjects by immunosequencing and related them to cytomegalovirus serostatus. Besides the first cohort of about 730 subjects, a separate validation cohort made up of roughly 120 different subjects was used. High-throughput TCR immunosequencing, statistical association of individual TCRs with disease status, and machine learning were combined to predict cytomegalovirus infection status. A later analysis re-examined previously published TCR beta repertoires from about 700 donors and added high-resolution HLA genotyping to investigate patterns of TCR occurrence. The later analysis used no new phenotypic data to find candidate immune exposures, relying instead on TCR beta sequences and their occurrence across donors. An earlier analysis of some 600 of the donors applied high-throughput TCR beta sequencing to assess whether each TCR beta V gene segment acted as functional or pseudogenic. Donor age, sex, ethnicity and CMV serostatus were compiled alongside the repertoire data. Genome-wide SNP genotypes for about 60% of the roughly 700 donors were used in a later genetic analysis, which treated that subset as a discovery cohort. Every repertoire in the discovery cohort had been generated on one and the same sequencing platform. Class I and class II HLA loci were covered by the typing at four-digit resolution. The number of donors typed differed by locus, with about 629-630 for A, B, C, DRB1 and DQB1, over 500 for DQA1, approximately 570 for DPA1, and some 450 for DPB1. About five DR-DQ haplotypes were handled as single units for association and clustering because linkage in the cohort was strong. Across 398 genotyped donors of the cohort, an average of 235,054 unique TCR beta nucleotide sequences per donor were sequenced, and 15% to 20% of those sequences were non-productive. Beyond this particular receptor, the publication reports: The study listed 150 to 200 TCR beta chains as associated with cytomegalovirus. In a later genetic analysis, a missense DCLRE1C variant was associated with V-gene and J-gene trimming of TCR beta chains, and the association was replicated in an independent cohort. Some IMGT-functional V segments, including TRBV6-2 and TRBV6-3, could not be distinguished by the 87-base-pair reads and were therefore excluded. The only immune exposure information available for the cohort was CMV serostatus. In a later analysis, TCR association rates were found to vary across HLA loci, with the most associated TCRs seen for DRB1 alleles and the fewest for HLA-C alleles. Correlated functional status among segregating V segments might be attributable to linkage disequilibrium, but an unknown experimental factor could not be ruled out. In vitro tests confirmed that three of the cytomegalovirus-associated TCR beta chains recognize cytomegalovirus antigens. In this cohort, only TCR beta chains were sequenced, and detectable features were limited by the absence of alpha or paired-chain data. A later analysis associated some 17,000 TCR beta sequences with specific HLA alleles at a false discovery rate of 0.05. A later genetic analysis reported fewer N-insertions in productive TCRs among donors in an Asian-associated ancestry cluster than the roughly 650-donor mean. A further reported finding was that TCR beta sequences accurately predicted the HLA-A and HLA-B alleles for most subjects in the first cohort. In a later analysis, most CMV-associated TCR beta chains were found to appear HLA-restricted, with HLA associations seemingly driven largely by CMV exposure. The presence/absence analyses assumed that sequencing depth was roughly uniform across donors, and that assumption may not be true. It was suggested by the authors that the approach could potentially be generalized to other disease states and immunological phenotypes. Because counts were too low, 15 to 20 rarely observed V segments, including chromosome 9 orphons, were excluded from the earlier analysis of several hundred of the donors. An earlier analysis of approximately 590 of the donors showed that most TCR beta V segments appeared in productive rearrangements either about 90% or about 30% of the time, which broadly matched IMGT annotations. The sequencing pipeline was judged likely to have produced a cluster of highly shared sequence variants as a technical artifact. A later analysis reported that several top co-occurrence clusters appeared linked to parvovirus B19, influenza, CMV and Epstein-Barr virus. Compared with equally common non-associated chains, HLA-associated TCR beta chains in a later analysis were more clonally expanded and had lower generation probabilities. In both the original and validation cohorts, the classifier was reported to diagnose cytomegalovirus status with high specificity and sensitivity. When HLA alleles, especially DR and DQ, strongly co-occurred, TCR associations were difficult to assign to individual alleles. Because some donors lacked HLA typing at each locus, the association tests relied only on the typed subset. Most TCR sequences were observed very rarely across donors, whereas some public TCRs were present in many individuals.

Library preparation was by the immunoSEQ multiplex PCR assay. For the multiplex PCR, a mixture combining 60 forward primers for TCR Vbeta segments and 13 reverse primers for TCR Jbeta segments was used. Amplification of the CDR3 region of rearranged TCR beta genes was performed with a multiplex PCR assay on genomic DNA. The Illumina HiSeq System was used to sequence the amplified TCR beta libraries as 87-base-pair reads. The authors' pipeline ran thus. A later analysis counted tens of millions of unique TCR beta chains across the 700 or so repertoires, and around 12 million of these chains were shared by at least two donors. Raw reads were error-corrected and collapsed into unique sequences by a nearest-neighbor algorithm in which closely related sequences were merged to remove PCR and sequencing errors. To assign V, D and J gene segments, CDR3 sequences were aligned to IMGT reference sequences. For a sequence to be retained, a match of at least six nucleotides was required to both a V gene segment and a J gene segment. Rearrangements were classified as productive when the CDR3 lacked stop codons and remained in frame with V and J, and all other rearrangements were classified as non-productive. Following IMGT convention, CDR3 was defined as the stretch from the second conserved V-encoded cysteine up to the conserved J-encoded phenylalanine. The earlier analysis of some 540 of the donors excluded any sequence lacking an unambiguous match to a single V gene segment. In an earlier analysis of about 590 of the donors, a V segment was called functional when productive rearrangements were above 56.7%, and segregating when the standard deviation between donors exceeded 5%. A statistical classification framework was built for diagnosing cytomegalovirus status from the catalog of TCR beta chain sequences. In a later analysis, TCR nucleotide sequences were compared against IMGT/GENE-DB human TR gene sequences so that V and J genes could be assigned. A later analysis assigned CDR3 sequences and most-parsimonious VDJ recombination scenarios with the TCRdist pipeline. In a later analysis, each TCR beta chain was defined by its CDR3 amino acid sequence together with its V-gene family, and reads lacking a unique V-gene family were excluded. In a later analysis, around 650 highly shared, low-generation-probability nucleotide sequences were removed to address suspected cross-contamination and a sequencing artifact. For each public chain, a later analysis derived a clonal expansion index from normalized ranks of inferred template counts within each repertoire. Generation probabilities in a later analysis came from a VDJ recombination model fitted to out-of-frame rearrangements, and those results were checked against IGoR. A later analysis scored TCR-TCR, TCR-HLA and TCR-CMV co-occurrence with hypergeometric tests, applying a repertoire-size bias correction to TCR pairs. False discovery rates were estimated in a later analysis by permuting HLA or CMV assignments 20 times. In a later analysis, co-occurring TCRs were grouped using DBSCAN, and TCRdist sequence similarity was added for clustering within HLA-allele-positive subsets. For co-occurrence clustering, repertoires with fewer than 30,000 or more than 120,000 public chains were excluded, along with roughly five repertoires with anomalous nucleotide sharing. The source is immuneACCESS, and TCRdb retained only in-frame sequences with V and J called. Part of the clones is not carried over; for the studies checked, unresolved V genes explain less than half of this, and the remainder is unexplained. V and J calls plus clone size are reproduced from that table; the DNA served to infer D and trimming. Here the sample has tens of thousands of clones; 72% occur a single time. The top ten constitute about 22% of the sample.

In total, over 600 healthy bone marrow donors made up the cohort. All cohort members were sampled while nominally healthy, although unrecorded immune exposures were likely present. The donor tested CMV seropositive and was one of the 289 seropositive cohort members. Every donor gave a peripheral blood sample, and the peripheral blood mononuclear cells from that sample were used for TCR beta sequencing. Genomic DNA extraction from the blood cell samples was performed with the Qiagen DNeasy Blood Extraction Kit. A word on this clone: Its cognate antigen has yet to be identified. Within one base of it there is no much larger clone, and no base qualities were kept.

Trimmed from V: 4 bases; trimmed from J: 7 bases; junction bases lacking a gene match: 15. The CDR3 goes from the cysteine to the phenylalanine over 17 residues. Only CDR3 DNA remains: 51 bases, in frame from the first base. CDR1 and CDR2, per the germline V gene (reference sequence), are SEHNR and FQNEAQ. Sequencing was carried out using PBMCs. The origin of this receptor is a woman between 45 and 60 years old in good health and CMV-seropositive. The rearrangement joined TRBV7-9 to TRBJ2-7, with 11 junctional bases fitting TRBD2. The encoded CDR3 is CASSSGLAVPEGWEQYF. The nucleotide sequence is TGTGCCAGCAGCTCGGGACTAGCGGTTCCTGAAGGGTGGGAGCAGTACTTC.